The clone carrying this TCR beta chain has only one observation. The antigen is not known. Trimming took off 5 bases at V and 5 bases at J, with 9 bases between the two ends. Per the germline V gene, CDR1 is PRHDT and CDR2 is FYEKMQ (reference sequence). This CDR3 has 12 amino acids. The data are from a study of T cells in localized non-small cell lung cancer. General observations from the study: Across samples, adjacent lung featured a median roughly 50 of the top 100 tumor clones. Prolonged overall survival went with higher T cell density in the blood. There was higher T cell clonality in uninvolved adjacent lung than in tumor, and it was highest there.

Sequencing was performed with immunoSEQ multiplex PCR; in TCRdb, only in-frame clones are kept and a portion is missing. The data show some 24,000 clones, roughly 92% seen once. This clonotype was obtained from a woman aged 40-75 years with stage I lung adenocarcinoma. The material was peripheral blood, obtained before any cancer treatment. The rearrangement joins TRBV13 to TRBJ1-2; D not certain. CDR3 nucleotide sequence: TGTGCCAGCAGCCTACCTAGGTATGGCTACACCTTC. Its translation: CASSLPRYGYTF.